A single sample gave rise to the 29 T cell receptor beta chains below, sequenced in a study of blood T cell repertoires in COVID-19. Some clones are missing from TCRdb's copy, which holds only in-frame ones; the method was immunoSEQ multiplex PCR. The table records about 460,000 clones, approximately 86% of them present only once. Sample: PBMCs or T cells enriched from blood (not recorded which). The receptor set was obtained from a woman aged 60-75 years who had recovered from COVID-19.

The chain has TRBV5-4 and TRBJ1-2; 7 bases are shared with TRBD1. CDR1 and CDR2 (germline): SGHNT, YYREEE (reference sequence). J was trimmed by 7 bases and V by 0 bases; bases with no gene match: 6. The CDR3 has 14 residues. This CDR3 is CASSLEGAVGGYTF. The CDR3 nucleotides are TGTGCCAGCAGCTTGGAGGGGGCGGTAGGTGGCTACACCTTC.

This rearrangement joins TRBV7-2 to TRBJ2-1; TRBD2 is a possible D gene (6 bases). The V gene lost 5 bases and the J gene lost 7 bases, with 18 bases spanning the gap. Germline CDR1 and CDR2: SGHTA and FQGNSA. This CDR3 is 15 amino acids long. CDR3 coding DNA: TGTGCCAGCAGCGCGGGACTTCCTGGTCGGAATGAGCAGTTCTTC. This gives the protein CASSAGLPGRNEQFF.

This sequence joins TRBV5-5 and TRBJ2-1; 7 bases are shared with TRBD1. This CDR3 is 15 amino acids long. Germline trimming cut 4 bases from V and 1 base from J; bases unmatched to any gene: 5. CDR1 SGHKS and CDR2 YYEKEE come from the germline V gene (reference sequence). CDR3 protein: CASSPTGISYNEQFF. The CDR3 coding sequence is TGTGCCAGCAGCCCGACAGGGATTTCCTACAATGAGCAGTTCTTC.

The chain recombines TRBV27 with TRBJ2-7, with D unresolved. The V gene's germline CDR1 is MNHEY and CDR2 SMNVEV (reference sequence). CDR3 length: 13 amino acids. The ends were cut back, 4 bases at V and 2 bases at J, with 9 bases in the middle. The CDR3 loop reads CASSSGPPYEQYV. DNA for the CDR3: TGTGCCAGCAGTTCTGGGCCCCCCTACGAGCAGTACGTC.

CDR3 sequence: CASSQALAGALNTGELFF. CDR3 nucleotides: TGTGCCAGCAGCCAAGCCCTAGCGGGGGCCCTGAACACCGGGGAGCTGTTTTTT. This sequence joins TRBV3-1 (or the pseudogene TRBV3-2) and TRBJ2-2; TRBD2 aligns across 10 bases. This CDR3 region has 18 residues. Germline CDR1 is LGHDT and CDR2 is YNNKEL (reference sequence). V gave up 1 base and J gave up 1 base; unmatched junction bases: 6.

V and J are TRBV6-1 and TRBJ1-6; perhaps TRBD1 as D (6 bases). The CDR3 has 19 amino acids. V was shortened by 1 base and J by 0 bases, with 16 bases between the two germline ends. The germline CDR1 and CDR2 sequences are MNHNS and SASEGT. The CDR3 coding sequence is TGTGCCAGCAGTGAAGAAAGGACAGCCCCCGGCTCCTATAATTCACCCCTCCACTTT. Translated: CASSEERTAPGSYNSPLHF.

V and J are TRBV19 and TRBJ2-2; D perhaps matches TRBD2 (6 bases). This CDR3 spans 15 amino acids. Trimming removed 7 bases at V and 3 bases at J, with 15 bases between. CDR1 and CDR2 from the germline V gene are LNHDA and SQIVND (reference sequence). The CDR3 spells CASNRQGGDTGELFF. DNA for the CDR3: TGTGCCAGTAATCGGCAGGGAGGTGACACCGGGGAGCTGTTTTTT.

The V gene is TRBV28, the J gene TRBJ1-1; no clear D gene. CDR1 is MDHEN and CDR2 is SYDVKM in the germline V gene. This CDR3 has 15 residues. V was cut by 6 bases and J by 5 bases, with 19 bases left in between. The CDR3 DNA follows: TGTGCCAGCAGCGCCATACCGGCTCGGGAGACTGAAGCTTTCTTT. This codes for CASSAIPARETEAFF.

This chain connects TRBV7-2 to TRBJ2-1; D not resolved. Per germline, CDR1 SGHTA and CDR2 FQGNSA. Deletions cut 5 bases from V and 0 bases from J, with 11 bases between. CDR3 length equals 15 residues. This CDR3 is CASSPSSSSYNEQFF. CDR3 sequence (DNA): TGTGCCAGCAGCCCGTCGAGTAGCTCCTACAATGAGCAGTTCTTC.

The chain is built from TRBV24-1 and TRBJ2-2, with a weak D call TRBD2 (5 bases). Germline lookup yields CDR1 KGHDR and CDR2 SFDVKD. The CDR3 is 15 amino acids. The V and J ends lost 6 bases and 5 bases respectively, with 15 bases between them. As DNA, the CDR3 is TGTGCCACCAGTCTCTCCGGGGTAGGGACCGGGGAGCTGTTTTTT. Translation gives CATSLSGVGTGELFF.

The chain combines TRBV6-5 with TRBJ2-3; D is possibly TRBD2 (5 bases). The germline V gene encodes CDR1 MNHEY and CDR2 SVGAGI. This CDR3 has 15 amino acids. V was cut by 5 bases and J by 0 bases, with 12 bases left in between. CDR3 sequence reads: CASSPEGLSTDTQYF. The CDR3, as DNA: TGTGCCAGCAGTCCTGAGGGATTAAGCACAGATACGCAGTATTTT.

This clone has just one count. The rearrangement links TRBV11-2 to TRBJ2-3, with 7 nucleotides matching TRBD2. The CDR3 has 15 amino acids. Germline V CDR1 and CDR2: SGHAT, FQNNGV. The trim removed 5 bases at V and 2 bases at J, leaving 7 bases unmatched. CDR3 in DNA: TGTGCCAGCAGCCTACGGGGGGAACTCACAGATACGCAGTATTTT. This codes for CASSLRGELTDTQYF. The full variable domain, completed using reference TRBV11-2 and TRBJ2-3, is EAGVAQSPRYKIIEKRQSVAFWCNPISGHATLYWYQQILGQGPKLLIQFQNNGVVDDSQLPKDRFSAERLKGVDSTLKIQPAKLEDSAVYLCASSLRGELTDTQYFGPGTRLTVL.

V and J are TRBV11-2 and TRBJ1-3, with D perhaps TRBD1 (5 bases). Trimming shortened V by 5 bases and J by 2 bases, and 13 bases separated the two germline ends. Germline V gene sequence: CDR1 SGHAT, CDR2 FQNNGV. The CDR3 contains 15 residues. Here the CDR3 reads CASSPIRGTGNTIYF. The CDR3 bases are TGTGCCAGCAGCCCCATCCGGGGGACTGGAAACACCATATATTTT.

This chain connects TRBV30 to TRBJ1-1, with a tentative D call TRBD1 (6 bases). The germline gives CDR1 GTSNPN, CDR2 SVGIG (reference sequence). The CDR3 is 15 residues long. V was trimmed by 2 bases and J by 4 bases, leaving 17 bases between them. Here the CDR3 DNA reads TGTGCCTGGAGTAGCCAGGGGCCTTGGGGCACTGAAGCTTTCTTT. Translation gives CAWSSQGPWGTEAFF.

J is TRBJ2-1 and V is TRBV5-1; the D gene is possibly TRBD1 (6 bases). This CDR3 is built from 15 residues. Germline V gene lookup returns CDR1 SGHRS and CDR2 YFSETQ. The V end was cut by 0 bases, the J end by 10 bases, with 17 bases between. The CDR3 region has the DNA TGCGCCAGCAGCTTGGCGGGACATACTGACGGGGAGCAGTTCTTC. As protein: CASSLAGHTDGEQFF.

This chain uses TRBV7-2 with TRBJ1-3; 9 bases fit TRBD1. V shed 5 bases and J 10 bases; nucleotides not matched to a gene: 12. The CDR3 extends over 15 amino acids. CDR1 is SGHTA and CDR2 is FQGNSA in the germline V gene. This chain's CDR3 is CASSGQGSSHTTIYF. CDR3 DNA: TGTGCCAGCAGCGGACAGGGGTCTTCCCACACGACCATATATTTT.

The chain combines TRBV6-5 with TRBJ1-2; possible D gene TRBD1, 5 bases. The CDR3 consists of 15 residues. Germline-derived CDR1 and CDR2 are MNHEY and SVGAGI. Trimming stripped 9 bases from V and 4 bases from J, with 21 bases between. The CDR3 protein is CASAVEGLPIYGYTF. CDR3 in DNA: TGTGCCAGTGCCGTCGAGGGACTCCCTATCTATGGCTACACCTTC.

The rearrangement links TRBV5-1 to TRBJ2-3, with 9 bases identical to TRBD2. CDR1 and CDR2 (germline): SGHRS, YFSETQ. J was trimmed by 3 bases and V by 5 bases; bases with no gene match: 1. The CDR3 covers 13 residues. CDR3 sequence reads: CASRSGGTDTQYF. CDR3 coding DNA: TGCGCCAGCAGGAGCGGGGGGACAGATACGCAGTATTTT. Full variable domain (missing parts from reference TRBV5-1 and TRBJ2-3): KAGVTQTPRYLIKTRGQQVTLSCSPISGHRSVSWYQQTPGQGLQFLFEYFSETQRNKGNFPGRFSGRQFSNSRSEMNVSTLELGDSALYLCASRSGGTDTQYFGPGTRLTVL.

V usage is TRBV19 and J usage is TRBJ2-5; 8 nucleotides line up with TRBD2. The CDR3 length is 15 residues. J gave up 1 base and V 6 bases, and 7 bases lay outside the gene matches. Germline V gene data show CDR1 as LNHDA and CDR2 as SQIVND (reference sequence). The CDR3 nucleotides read TGTGCCAGTAGCGTATGGCTAGCGGGCCAAGAGACCCAGTACTTC. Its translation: CASSVWLAGQETQYF.

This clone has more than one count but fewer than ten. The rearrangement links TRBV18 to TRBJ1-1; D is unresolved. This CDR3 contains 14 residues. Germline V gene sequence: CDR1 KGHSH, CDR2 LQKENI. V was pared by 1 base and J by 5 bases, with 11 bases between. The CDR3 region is CASSPLVDRTEAFF. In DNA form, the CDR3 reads TGTGCCAGCTCACCACTAGTTGATCGGACTGAAGCTTTCTTT.

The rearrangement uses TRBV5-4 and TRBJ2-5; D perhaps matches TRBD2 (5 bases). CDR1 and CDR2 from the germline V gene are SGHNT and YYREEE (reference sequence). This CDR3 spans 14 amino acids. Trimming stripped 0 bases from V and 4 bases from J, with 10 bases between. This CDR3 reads CASSLAEGSETQYF. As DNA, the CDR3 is TGTGCCAGCAGCTTGGCTGAGGGATCAGAGACCCAGTACTTC.

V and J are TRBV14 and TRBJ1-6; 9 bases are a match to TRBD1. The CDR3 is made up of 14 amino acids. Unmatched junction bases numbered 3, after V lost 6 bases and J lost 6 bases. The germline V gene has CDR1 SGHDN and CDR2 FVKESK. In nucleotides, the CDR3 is TGTGCCAGCAGTACAGGGGGCTTTAATTCACCCCTCCACTTT. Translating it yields CASSTGGFNSPLHF.

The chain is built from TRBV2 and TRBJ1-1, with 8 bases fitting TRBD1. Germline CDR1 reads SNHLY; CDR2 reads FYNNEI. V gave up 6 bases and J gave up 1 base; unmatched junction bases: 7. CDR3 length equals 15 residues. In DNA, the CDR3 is TGTGCCAGCAGGTTGACAGGGGTCCCGAACACTGAAGCTTTCTTT. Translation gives CASRLTGVPNTEAFF.

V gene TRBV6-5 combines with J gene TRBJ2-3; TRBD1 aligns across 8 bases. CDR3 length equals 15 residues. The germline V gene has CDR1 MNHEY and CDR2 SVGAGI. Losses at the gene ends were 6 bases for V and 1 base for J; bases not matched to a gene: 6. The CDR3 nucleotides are TGTGCCAGCAGCTTGGGACAGGCCCGCACAGATACGCAGTATTTT. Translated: CASSLGQARTDTQYF.

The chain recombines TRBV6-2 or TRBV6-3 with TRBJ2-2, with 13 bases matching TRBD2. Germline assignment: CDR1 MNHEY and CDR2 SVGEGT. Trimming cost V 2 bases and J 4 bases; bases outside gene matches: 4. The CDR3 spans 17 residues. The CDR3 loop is CASSYTSGGASTGELFF. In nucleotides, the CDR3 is TGTGCCAGCAGTTACACTAGCGGGGGGGCGAGCACCGGGGAGCTGTTTTTT.

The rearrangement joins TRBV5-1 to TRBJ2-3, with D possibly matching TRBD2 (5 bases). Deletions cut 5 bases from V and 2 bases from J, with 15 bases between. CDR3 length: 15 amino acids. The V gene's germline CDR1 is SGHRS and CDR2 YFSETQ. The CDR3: CASRGDGNPTDTQYF. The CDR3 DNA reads TGCGCCAGCAGGGGAGACGGAAACCCCACAGATACGCAGTATTTT.

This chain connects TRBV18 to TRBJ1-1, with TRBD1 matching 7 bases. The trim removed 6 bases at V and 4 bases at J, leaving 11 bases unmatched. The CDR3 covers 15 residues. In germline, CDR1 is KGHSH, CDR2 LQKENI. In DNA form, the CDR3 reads TGTGCCAGCTCCTCCTTTACAGGGGAAGGCACTGAAGCTTTCTTT. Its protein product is CASSSFTGEGTEAFF.

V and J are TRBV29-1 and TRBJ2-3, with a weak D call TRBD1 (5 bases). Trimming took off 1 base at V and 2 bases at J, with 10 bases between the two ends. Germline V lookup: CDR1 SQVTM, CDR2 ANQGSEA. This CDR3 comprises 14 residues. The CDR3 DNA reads TGCAGCGTTGAAGGACAGTTAGTCACAGATACGCAGTATTTT. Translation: CSVEGQLVTDTQYF.

This chain's CDR3 is CASSPTGVAEKLFF. The DNA of the CDR3 is TGCGCCAGCAGCCCGACAGGGGTGGCGGAAAAACTGTTTTTT. The chain uses TRBV5-1 and TRBJ1-4; 8 bases match TRBD1. J gave up 8 bases and V 4 bases, and 7 bases lay outside the gene matches. CDR1 and CDR2 (germline): SGHRS, YFSETQ. The CDR3 is 14 amino acids.